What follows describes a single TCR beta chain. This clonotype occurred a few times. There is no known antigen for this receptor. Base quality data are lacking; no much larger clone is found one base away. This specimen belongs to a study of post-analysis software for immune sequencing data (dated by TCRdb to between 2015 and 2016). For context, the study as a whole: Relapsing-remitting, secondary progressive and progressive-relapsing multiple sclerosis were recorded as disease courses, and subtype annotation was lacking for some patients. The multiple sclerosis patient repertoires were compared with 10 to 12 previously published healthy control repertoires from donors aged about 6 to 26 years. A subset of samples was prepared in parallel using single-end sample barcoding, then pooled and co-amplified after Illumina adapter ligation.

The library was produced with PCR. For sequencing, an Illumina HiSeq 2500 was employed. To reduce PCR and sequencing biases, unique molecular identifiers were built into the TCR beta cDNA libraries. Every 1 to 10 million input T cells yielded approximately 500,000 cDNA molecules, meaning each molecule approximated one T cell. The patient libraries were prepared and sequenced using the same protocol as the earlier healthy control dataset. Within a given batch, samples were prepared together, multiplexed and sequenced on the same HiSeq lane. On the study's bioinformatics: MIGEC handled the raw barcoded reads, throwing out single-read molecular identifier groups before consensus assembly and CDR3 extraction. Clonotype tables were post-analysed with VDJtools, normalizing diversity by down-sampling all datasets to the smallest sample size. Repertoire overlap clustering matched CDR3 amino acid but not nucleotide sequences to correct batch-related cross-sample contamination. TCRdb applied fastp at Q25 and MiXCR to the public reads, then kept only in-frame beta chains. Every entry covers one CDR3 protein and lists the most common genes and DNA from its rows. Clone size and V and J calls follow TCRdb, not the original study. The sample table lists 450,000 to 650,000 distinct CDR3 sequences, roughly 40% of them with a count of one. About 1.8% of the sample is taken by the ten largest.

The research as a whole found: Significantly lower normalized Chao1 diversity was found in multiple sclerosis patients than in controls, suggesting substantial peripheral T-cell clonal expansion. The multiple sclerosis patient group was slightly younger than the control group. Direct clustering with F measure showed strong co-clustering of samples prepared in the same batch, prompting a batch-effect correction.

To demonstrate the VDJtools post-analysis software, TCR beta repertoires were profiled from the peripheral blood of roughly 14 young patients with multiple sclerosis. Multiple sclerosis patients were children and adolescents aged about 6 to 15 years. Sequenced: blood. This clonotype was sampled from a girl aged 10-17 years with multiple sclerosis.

DNA sequence: TGTGCCAGCAGCTCCCGACTAGCGGGAGCCACAGATACGCAGTATTTT. The resulting protein is CASSSRLAGATDTQYF. This chain joins TRBV7-9 to TRBJ2-3; 12 junctional bases match TRBD2. The germline V end is reduced by 4 bases and the J end by 2 bases; junction bases left unmatched: 4. As encoded in the germline V gene (reference sequence), CDR1 is SEHNR while CDR2 is FQNEAQ. Counted from cysteine to phenylalanine, this CDR3 has 16 amino acids. Left in the record is the CDR3 DNA by itself, 48 bases read in frame from the first base.